This T cell receptor beta chain was profiled in a study of blood T cell repertoires in COVID-19. For the study at large: COVID-19 samples collected from the United States, Italy and Spain covered acute and convalescent phases. PBMCs, B-cell-depleted T cells, or T cells provided the cDNA or gDNA that made up the material.

This clone has only one observation. The data were produced by immunoSEQ multiplex PCR, yet TCRdb's version contains in-frame clones alone and is incomplete. The repertoire includes approximately 300,000 clones, 70% to 90% of them detected once, and around 6% sits in the top ten. Clinical history as reported by participants underpinned cohort assignment. The TCR comes from a young woman who had recovered from COVID-19. Source material: PBMCs or T cells enriched from blood (not recorded which).

DNA for the CDR3: TGTGCCAGCAGCCAAAACAGTGACGGCTACACCTTC. Translating it yields CASSQNSDGYTF. The chain is built from TRBV7-9 and TRBJ1-2; D unresolved. The germline V and J ends were trimmed by 5 bases and 8 bases, with 12 bases remaining between them. The CDR3 is made up of 12 amino acids. Germline CDR1 is SEHNR and CDR2 is FQNEAQ (reference sequence).